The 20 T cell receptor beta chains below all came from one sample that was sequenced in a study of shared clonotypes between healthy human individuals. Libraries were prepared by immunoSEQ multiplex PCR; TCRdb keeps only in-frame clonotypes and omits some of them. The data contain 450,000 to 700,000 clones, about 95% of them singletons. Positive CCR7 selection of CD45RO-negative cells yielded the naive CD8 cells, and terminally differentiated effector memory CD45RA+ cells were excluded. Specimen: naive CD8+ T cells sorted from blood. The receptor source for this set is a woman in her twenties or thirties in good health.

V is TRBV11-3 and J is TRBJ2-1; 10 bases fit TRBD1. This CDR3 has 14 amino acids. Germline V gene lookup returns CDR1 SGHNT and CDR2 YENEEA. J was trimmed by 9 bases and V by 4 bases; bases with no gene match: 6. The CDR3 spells CASSWGQGTAEQFF. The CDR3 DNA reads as TGTGCCAGCAGCTGGGGACAGGGGACGGCTGAGCAGTTCTTC.

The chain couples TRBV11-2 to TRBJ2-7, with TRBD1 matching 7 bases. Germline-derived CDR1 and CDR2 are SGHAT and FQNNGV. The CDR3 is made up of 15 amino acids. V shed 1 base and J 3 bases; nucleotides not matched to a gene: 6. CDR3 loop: CASSLVIDRVYEQYF. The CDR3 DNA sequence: TGTGCCAGCAGCTTAGTTATCGACAGGGTCTACGAGCAGTACTTC.

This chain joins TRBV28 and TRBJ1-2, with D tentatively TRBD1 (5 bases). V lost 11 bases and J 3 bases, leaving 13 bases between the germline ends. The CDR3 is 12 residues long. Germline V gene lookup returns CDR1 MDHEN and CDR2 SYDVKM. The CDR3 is CAAAGDDYGYTF. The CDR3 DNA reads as TGTGCCGCTGCGGGGGACGACTATGGCTACACCTTC.

CDR3: CASSKIVKIYEQYF. The CDR3 DNA reads as TGTGCCAGCAGCAAAATTGTGAAAATCTACGAGCAGTACTTC. The rearrangement uses TRBV21-1 and TRBJ2-7. TRBV21-1 is classified as a pseudogene. The CDR3 sequence is 14 residues long.

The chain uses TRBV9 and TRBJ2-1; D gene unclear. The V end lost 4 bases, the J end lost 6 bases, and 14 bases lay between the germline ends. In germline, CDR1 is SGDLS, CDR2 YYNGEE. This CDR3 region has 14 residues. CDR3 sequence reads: CASSTGSPGNEQFF. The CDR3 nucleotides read TGTGCCAGCAGCACCGGCTCACCGGGCAATGAGCAGTTCTTC.

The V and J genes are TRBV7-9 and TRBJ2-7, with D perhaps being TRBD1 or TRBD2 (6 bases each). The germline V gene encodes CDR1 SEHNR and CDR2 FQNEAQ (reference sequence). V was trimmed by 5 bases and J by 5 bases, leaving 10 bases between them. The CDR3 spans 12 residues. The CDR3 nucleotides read TGTGCCAGCAGCAGGGGGGTTAACGAGCAGTACTTC. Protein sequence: CASSRGVNEQYF.

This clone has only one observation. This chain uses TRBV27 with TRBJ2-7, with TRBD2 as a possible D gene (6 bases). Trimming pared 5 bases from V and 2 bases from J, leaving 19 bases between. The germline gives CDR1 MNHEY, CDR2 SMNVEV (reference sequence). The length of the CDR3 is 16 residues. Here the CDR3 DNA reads TGTGCCAGCAGTCCTTCGCGGGGACTTCGCACCTACGAGCAGTACTTC. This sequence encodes CASSPSRGLRTYEQYF.

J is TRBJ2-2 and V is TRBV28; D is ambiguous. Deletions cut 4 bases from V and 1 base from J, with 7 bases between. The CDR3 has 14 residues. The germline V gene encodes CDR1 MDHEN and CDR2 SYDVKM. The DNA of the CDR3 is TGTGCCAGCAGTTCACGACAGAACACCGGGGAGCTGTTTTTT. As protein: CASSSRQNTGELFF.

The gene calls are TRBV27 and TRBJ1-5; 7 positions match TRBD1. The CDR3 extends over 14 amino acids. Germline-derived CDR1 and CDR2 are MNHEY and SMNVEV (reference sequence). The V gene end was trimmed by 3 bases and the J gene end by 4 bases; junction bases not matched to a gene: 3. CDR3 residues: CASSLGRGNQPQHF. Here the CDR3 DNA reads TGTGCCAGCAGTTTGGGCAGGGGGAATCAGCCCCAGCATTTT.

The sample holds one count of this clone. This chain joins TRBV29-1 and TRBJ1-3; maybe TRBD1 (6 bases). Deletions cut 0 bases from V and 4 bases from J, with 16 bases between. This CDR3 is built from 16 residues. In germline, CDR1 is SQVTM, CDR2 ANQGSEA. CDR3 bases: TGCAGCGTTGAAGACTGGACGGACAGCAAAGGAAACACCATATATTTT. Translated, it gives CSVEDWTDSKGNTIYF.

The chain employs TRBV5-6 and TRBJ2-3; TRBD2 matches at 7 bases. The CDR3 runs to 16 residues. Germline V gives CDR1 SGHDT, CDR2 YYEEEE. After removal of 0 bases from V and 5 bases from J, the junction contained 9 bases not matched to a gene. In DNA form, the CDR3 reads TGTGCCAGCAGCTTGGTCGGACTAGAAGAAGGAGATACGCAGTATTTT. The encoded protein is CASSLVGLEEGDTQYF.

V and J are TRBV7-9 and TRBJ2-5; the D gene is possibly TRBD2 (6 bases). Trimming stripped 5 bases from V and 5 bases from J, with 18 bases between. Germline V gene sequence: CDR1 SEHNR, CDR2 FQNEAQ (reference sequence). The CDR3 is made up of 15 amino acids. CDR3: CASSPGTGGSETQYF. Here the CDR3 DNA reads TGTGCCAGCAGCCCCGGGACCGGAGGGAGTGAGACCCAGTACTTC. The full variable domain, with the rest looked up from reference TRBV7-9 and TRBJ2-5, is DTGVSQNPRHKITKRGQNVTFRCDPISEHNRLYWYRQTLGQGPEFLTYFQNEAQLEKSRLLSDRFSAERPKGSFSTLEIQRTEQGDSAMYLCASSPGTGGSETQYFGPGTRLLVL.

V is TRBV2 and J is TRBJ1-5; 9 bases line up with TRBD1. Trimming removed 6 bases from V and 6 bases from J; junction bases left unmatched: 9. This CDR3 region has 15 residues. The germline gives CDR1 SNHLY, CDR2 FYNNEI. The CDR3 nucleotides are TGTGCCAGCAGCCCCCGGACAGGGGCCCCTCAGCCCCAGCATTTT. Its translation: CASSPRTGAPQPQHF.

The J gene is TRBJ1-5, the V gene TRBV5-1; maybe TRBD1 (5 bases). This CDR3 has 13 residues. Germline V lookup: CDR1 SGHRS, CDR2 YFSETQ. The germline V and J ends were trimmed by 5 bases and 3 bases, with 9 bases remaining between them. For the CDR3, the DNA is TGCGCCAGCAGTCTGGGGGACAATCAGCCCCAGCATTTT. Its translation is CASSLGDNQPQHF.

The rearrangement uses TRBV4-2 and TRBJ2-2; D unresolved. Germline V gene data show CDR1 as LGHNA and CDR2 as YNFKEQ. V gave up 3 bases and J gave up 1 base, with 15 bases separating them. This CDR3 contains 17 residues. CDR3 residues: CASSQVFGPGNTGELFF. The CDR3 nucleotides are TGTGCCAGCAGCCAGGTCTTTGGGCCAGGGAACACCGGGGAGCTGTTTTTT.

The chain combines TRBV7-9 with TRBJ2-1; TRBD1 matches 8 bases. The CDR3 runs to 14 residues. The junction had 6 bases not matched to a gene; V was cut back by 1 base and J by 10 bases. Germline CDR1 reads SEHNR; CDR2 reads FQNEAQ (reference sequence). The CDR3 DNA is TGTGCCAGCAGCTTAGTTGGGACAGGCGACGAGCAGTTCTTC. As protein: CASSLVGTGDEQFF. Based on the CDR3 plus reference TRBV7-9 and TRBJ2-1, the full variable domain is DTGVSQNPRHKITKRGQNVTFRCDPISEHNRLYWYRQTLGQGPEFLTYFQNEAQLEKSRLLSDRFSAERPKGSFSTLEIQRTEQGDSAMYLCASSLVGTGDEQFFGPGTRLTVL.

CDR3 amino acids: CASSLEARDRATDTQYF. The CDR3 DNA reads TGTGCCAGCAGCTTAGAGGCACGGGACAGGGCAACAGATACGCAGTATTTT. V and J are TRBV11-2 and TRBJ2-3; 9 bases align to TRBD1. V gave up 0 bases and J gave up 3 bases; unmatched junction bases: 7. The germline CDR1 and CDR2 sequences are SGHAT and FQNNGV. This CDR3 contains 17 residues. The full variable domain, its missing parts supplied by reference TRBV11-2 and TRBJ2-3, is EAGVAQSPRYKIIEKRQSVAFWCNPISGHATLYWYQQILGQGPKLLIQFQNNGVVDDSQLPKDRFSAERLKGVDSTLKIQPAKLEDSAVYLCASSLEARDRATDTQYFGPGTRLTVL.

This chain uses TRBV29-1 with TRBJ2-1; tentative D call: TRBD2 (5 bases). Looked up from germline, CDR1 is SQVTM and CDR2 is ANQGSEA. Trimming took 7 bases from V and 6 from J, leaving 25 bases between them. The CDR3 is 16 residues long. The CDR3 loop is CSARRLGEGRGNEQFF. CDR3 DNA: TGCAGCGCCAGGAGGCTGGGTGAGGGCCGCGGCAATGAGCAGTTCTTC.

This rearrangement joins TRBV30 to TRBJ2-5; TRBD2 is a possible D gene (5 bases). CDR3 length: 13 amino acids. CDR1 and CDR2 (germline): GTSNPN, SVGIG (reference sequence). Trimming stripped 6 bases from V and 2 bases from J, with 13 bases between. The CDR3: CACDMGRQETQYF. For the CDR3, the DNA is TGTGCCTGTGATATGGGGAGACAAGAGACCCAGTACTTC.

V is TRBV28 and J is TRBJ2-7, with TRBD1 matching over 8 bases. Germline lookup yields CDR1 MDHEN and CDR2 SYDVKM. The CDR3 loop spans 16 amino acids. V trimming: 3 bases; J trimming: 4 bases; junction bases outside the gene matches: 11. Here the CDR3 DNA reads TGTGCCAGCAGTTTTGGACAGGGTCTCCCTTTTTACGAGCAGTACTTC. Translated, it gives CASSFGQGLPFYEQYF.